A single TCR beta chain is shown here with its context. This receptor's antigen is unknown. No much larger clone exists at a distance of one base, and base qualities are not known. The entry originates in a study of OX40 agonist ivuxolimab in advanced cancers. In the study overall: Ivuxolimab, which targeted the costimulatory receptor OX40 (CD134), was an agonistic, fully human IgG2 monoclonal antibody. Intravenous ivuxolimab was administered to patients every 2 weeks at six dose levels: 0.01, 0.1, 0.3, 1.5, 3 and 10 mg/kg. Of the 50 or so patients in dose escalation, about 20 had hepatocellular carcinoma, about 15 had melanoma, 9 had renal cell carcinoma and 9 had head and neck cancer. The dose-escalation cohort was about 83% male with a mean age of about 60 years, ranging from roughly 23 to 85. Patients were allowed to have had prior anti-PD-1, anti-PD-L1 or anti-CTLA-4 therapy, and 40% of the dose-escalation patients had previously received checkpoint inhibitors. Partial responses occurred in three dose-escalation patients, of whom one had hepatocellular carcinoma and two had cutaneous melanoma. The point of sequencing TCRbeta in the periphery was to test whether ivuxolimab changed TCR sequence diversity and drove clonal T-cell expansion. The paper covers the monotherapy dose-escalation part of the phase I ivuxolimab trial, which included N = 52 patients. Beyond this particular receptor, the publication reports: The antigen specificity of the clonally expanded peripheral T cells was not determined. At doses of 0.1 to 3.0 mg/kg, clonal expansion of both CD4+ and CD8+ T cells in blood was seen between baseline and week 6. After ivuxolimab, expanded clones were on average more numerous among CD8+ T cells than among CD4+ T cells. Low levels of normalized T-cell clonal expansion were also seen in some patients who did not respond. In partial responders in the 0.1-3.0 mg/kg groups, normalized peripheral clonal expansion was found to be among the lowest, especially among CD8+ T cells.

For sequencing of the TCRbeta CDR3 region, genomic DNA was extracted from the sorted cells. TCRbeta CDR3 regions were sequenced using the immunoSEQ Assay. Drawn from immuneACCESS, this table holds only the in-frame rearrangements with V and J called that TCRdb kept. Clones are partly lost; checked studies trace under half to an unresolved V gene and leave the rest unexplained. The sample records some 70,000 clones, 88% of which are singletons. Roughly 3% of the sample is taken by the ten largest. CDR1 and CDR2 were assigned from the germline V gene as SGHDT and YYEEEE. Germline trimming amounts to 4 bases on V and 6 bases on J, with 10 as the count of junction bases outside the gene matches. Counted from cysteine to phenylalanine, this CDR3 has 16 amino acids. Only the CDR3 part of the read is kept: 48 bases, read in frame from the first base. The trial excluded patients who had a history of autoimmune disease or were on systemic immunosuppression. Peripheral blood for TCR sequencing was collected from all dose cohorts at baseline, on cycle 4 day 1, and on cycle 7 day 1. Samples came from an open-label, multicenter, first-in-human phase I dose-escalation trial of ivuxolimab. Adults with locally advanced or metastatic head and neck squamous cell, hepatocellular, melanoma or renal cell carcinoma were enrolled in the trial. Before TCR sequencing, CD4+ T cells and CD8+ T cells from peripheral blood were sorted into separate populations.

The chain is assembled from TRBV5-6 and TRBJ1-5, with 10 bases in between that match TRBD1. The clonotype was recovered from an adult with an advanced solid tumor such as melanoma, head and neck, liver or kidney cancer. Sequenced here: CD4+ or CD8+ T cells sorted from blood, sampled in a trial of the OX40 agonist ivuxolimab. The CDR3 corresponds to CASSTGLTGGGQPQHF. The DNA reads TGTGCCAGCAGCACCGGTCTGACAGGGGGCGGTCAGCCCCAGCATTTT. The full variable domain, with segments outside the CDR3 supplied by the reference TRBV5-6 and TRBJ1-5 proteins, appears as DAGVTQSPTHLIKTRGQQVTLRCSPKSGHDTVSWYQQALGQGPQFIFQYYEEEERQRGNFPDRFSGHQFPNYSSELNVNALLLGDSALYLCASSTGLTGGGQPQHFGDGTRLSIL.